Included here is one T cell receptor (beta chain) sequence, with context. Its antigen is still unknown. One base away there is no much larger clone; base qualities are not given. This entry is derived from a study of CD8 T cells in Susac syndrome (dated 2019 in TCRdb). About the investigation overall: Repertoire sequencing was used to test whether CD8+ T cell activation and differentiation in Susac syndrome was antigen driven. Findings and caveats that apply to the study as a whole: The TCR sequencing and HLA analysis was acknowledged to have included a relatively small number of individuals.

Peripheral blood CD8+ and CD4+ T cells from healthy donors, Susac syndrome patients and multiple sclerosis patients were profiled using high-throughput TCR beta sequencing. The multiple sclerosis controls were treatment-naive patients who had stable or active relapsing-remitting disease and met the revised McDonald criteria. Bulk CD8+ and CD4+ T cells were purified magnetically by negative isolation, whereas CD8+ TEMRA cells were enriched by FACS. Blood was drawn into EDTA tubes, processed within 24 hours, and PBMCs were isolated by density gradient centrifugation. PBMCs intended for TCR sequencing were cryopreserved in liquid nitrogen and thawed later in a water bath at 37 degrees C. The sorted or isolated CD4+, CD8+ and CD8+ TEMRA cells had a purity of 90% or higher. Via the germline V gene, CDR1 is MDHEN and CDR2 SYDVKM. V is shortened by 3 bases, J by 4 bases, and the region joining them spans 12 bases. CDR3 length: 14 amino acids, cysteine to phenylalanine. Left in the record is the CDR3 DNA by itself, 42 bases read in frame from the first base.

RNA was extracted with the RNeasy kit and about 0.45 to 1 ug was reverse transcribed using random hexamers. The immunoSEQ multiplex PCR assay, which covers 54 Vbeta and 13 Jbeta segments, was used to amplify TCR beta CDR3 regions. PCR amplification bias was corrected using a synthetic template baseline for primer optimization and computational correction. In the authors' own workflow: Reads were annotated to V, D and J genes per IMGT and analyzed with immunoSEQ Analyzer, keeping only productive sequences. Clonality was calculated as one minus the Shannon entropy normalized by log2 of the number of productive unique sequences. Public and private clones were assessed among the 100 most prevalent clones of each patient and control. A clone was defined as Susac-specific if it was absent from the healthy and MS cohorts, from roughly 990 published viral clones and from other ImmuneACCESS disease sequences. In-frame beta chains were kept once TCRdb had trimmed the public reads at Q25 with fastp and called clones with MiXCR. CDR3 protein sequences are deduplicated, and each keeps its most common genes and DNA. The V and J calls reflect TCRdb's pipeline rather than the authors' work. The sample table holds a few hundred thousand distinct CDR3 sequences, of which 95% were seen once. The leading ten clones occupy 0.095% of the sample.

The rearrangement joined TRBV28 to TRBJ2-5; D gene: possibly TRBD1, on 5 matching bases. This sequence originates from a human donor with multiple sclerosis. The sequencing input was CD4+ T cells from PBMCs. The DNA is TGTGCCAGCAGTTTTTCCAGGGCCTCAGAGACCCAGTACTTC. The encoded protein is CASSFSRASETQYF. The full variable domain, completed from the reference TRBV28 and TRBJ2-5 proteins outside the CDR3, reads DVKVTQSSRYLVKRTGEKVFLECVQDMDHENMFWYRQDPGLGLRLIYFSYDVKMKEKGDIPEGYSVSREKKERFSLILESASTNQTSMYLCASSFSRASETQYFGPGTRLLVL.